This passage covers 19 T cell receptor beta chains from one sample sequenced in a study of blood T cells in healthy people across ages. Alongside a J-beta primer mix, a sample-barcoded 5' primer served in a second PCR lasting about 6 to 11 cycles. MiXCR, applied by TCRdb to the 5' RACE reads, yields one record per CDR3 protein. The table shows hundreds of thousands of distinct CDR3 sequences, with roughly 32% occurring only once. Sample: blood. These receptors were collected from a woman over 75 in good health.

The count of this clonotype is one. The J gene is TRBJ2-7, the V gene TRBV29-1, with 7 bases that match TRBD1. CDR1 and CDR2 (germline): SQVTM, ANQGSEA. V was clipped by 5 bases and J by 5 bases; unmatched bases: 6. The CDR3 loop spans 12 amino acids. CDR3 amino acids: CSVSNRGHEQYF. DNA of the CDR3: TGCAGCGTTTCAAACAGGGGCCACGAGCAGTACTTC.

At least ten counts were recorded for this clonotype. The chain couples TRBV27 to TRBJ2-7, with TRBD1 matching over 9 bases. This CDR3 has 16 amino acids. CDR1 and CDR2 from the germline V gene are MNHEY and SMNVEV (reference sequence). J gave up 3 bases and V 5 bases, and 11 bases lay outside the gene matches. The CDR3 here is CASSPRRDRDFYEQYF. CDR3 bases: TGTGCCAGCAGTCCCCGCCGGGACAGGGATTTCTACGAGCAGTACTTC.

There are many counts of this clonotype. The chain combines TRBV6-1 with TRBJ2-3, with a weak D call TRBD2 (6 bases). Germline loops: CDR1 MNHNS, CDR2 SASEGT. The germline V and J ends were trimmed by 4 bases and 0 bases, with 17 bases remaining between them. The CDR3 is made up of 17 amino acids. CDR3: CASSANGGGVSTDTQYF. As DNA, the CDR3 is TGTGCCAGCAGTGCAAATGGCGGCGGGGTCAGCACAGATACGCAGTATTTT.

This clonotype was counted a few times. The gene calls are TRBV30 and TRBJ2-7, with a weak D call TRBD2 (6 bases). Trimming removed 1 base from V and 10 bases from J, with 26 bases in between. Germline assignment: CDR1 GTSNPN and CDR2 SVGIG (reference sequence). The CDR3 has 16 amino acids. The CDR3 bases are TGTGCCTGGAGTGCCTTCTCTGGGACTCTCTCATTGGGCCAGTACTTC. This translates into CAWSAFSGTLSLGQYF.

Ten or more counts support this clonotype. The chain uses TRBV6-2 or TRBV6-3 and TRBJ2-7; TRBD1 matches at 9 bases. V lost 5 bases, J lost 9 bases, and 8 bases stayed unmatched. From germline, CDR1 is MNHEY and CDR2 SVGEGT. CDR3 size: 13 residues. The CDR3 bases are TGTGCCAGCAGTCCCGGGACAGGGATCGCGCAGTACTTC. Translation gives CASSPGTGIAQYF.

This clonotype was seen ten or more times. The chain couples TRBV4-3 to TRBJ1-2; D gene unclear. The germline V and J ends were trimmed by 3 bases and 4 bases, with 6 bases remaining between them. The germline V gene has CDR1 LGHNA and CDR2 YSLEER. The CDR3 extends over 12 amino acids. The CDR3 protein is CASSQGRYGYTF. CDR3 in DNA: TGCGCCAGCAGCCAGGGCCGCTATGGCTACACCTTC.

V is TRBV19 and J is TRBJ1-1; D not certain. Germline-derived CDR1 and CDR2 are LNHDA and SQIVND (reference sequence). CDR3 length: 15 amino acids. The V end was cut by 0 bases, the J end by 0 bases, with 8 bases between. The CDR3 coding sequence is TGTGCCAGTAGTATAGAAAGGCGATTGAACACTGAAGCTTTCTTT. This encodes CASSIERRLNTEAFF. The entire variable domain, with the rest obtained from reference TRBV19 and TRBJ1-1, is as follows: DGGITQSPKYLFRKEGQNVTLSCEQNLNHDAMYWYRQDPGQGLRLIYYSQIVNDFQKGDIAEGYSVSREKKESFPLTVTSAQKNPTAFYLCASSIERRLNTEAFFGQGTRLTVV.

This clonotype was recorded many times. The rearrangement uses TRBV27 and TRBJ1-2; 7 bases map to TRBD1. Per germline, CDR1 MNHEY and CDR2 SMNVEV (reference sequence). There are 14 residues in the CDR3. V lost 5 bases, J lost 5 bases, and 8 bases stayed unmatched. The CDR3 DNA follows: TGTGCCAGCAGTCCAGTGACAGGGCATTATGGCTACACCTTC. As protein: CASSPVTGHYGYTF.

In DNA form, the CDR3 reads TGTGCCAGCAGCCGGATAACTACCGGGACCGCAGCTAACTATGGCTACACCTTC. This codes for CASSRITTGTAANYGYTF. The chain carries TRBV5-6 and TRBJ1-2; D might be TRBD1 (5 bases). Germline V gives CDR1 SGHDT, CDR2 YYEEEE. CDR3 length equals 18 residues. V lost 4 bases to trimming and J lost 0 bases, with 22 bases between them.

This clonotype appeared many times. The genes are TRBV7-2 and TRBJ1-5, with D unresolved. V shed 6 bases and J shed 2 bases, with 8 bases lying between them. The germline V gene encodes CDR1 SGHTA and CDR2 FQGNSA. The CDR3 contains 13 residues. The CDR3, as DNA: TGTGCCAGCAGTCCTAATGGCAATCAGCCCCAGCATTTT. Its translation: CASSPNGNQPQHF.

The sample holds a few counts of this clonotype. DNA of the CDR3: TGCGCCAGCAGCCCACGCCGGGGACAGGGAACGCAGGGCTACACCTTC. Amino acids: CASSPRRGQGTQGYTF. This chain connects TRBV5-1 to TRBJ1-2; 9 bases agree with TRBD1. There are 16 residues in the CDR3. The V and J ends lost 4 bases and 8 bases, in that order; junction bases with no gene match: 15. CDR1 is SGHRS and CDR2 is YFSETQ in the germline V gene.

This clonotype was observed at least ten times. The rearrangement uses TRBV5-1 and TRBJ2-3, with a tentative D call TRBD2 (6 bases). The germline V and J ends were trimmed by 4 bases and 9 bases, with 21 bases remaining between them. This CDR3 has 15 amino acids. From germline, CDR1 is SGHRS and CDR2 YFSETQ. CDR3 loop: CASSAGRVPSGTQYF. The CDR3 region has the DNA TGCGCCAGCAGCGCGGGACGTGTTCCGAGTGGGACGCAGTATTTT.

This clonotype was recorded many times. The chain couples TRBV4-1 to TRBJ2-1, with 7 nucleotides matching TRBD1. There are 20 residues in the CDR3. Germline V lookup: CDR1 MGHRA, CDR2 YSYEKL. The trim removed 2 bases at V and 1 base at J, leaving 17 bases unmatched. The CDR3 DNA reads as TGCGCCAGCAGCCAACTGGGGTTGGACAGGCTGTTAGGGTCCTACAATGAGCAGTTCTTC. This codes for CASSQLGLDRLLGSYNEQFF.

This clonotype was counted at least ten times. The chain couples TRBV6-1 to TRBJ2-1, with D hard to call. CDR3 size: 11 residues. Trimming pared 2 bases from V and 6 bases from J, leaving 2 bases between. Looked up from germline, CDR1 is MNHNS and CDR2 is SASEGT. The CDR3 loop is CASSEPNEQFF. The CDR3 nucleotides are TGTGCCAGCAGTGAACCCAATGAGCAGTTCTTC.

This clonotype was detected many times. The genes are TRBV7-3 and TRBJ1-1; D is ambiguous. Germline V gene lookup returns CDR1 SGHTA and CDR2 FQGTGA. V lost 2 bases, J lost 1 base, and 11 bases lay in between. The CDR3 sequence is 15 residues long. The CDR3 nucleotides read TGTGCCAGCAGCTTACACCTCGGGCAGAACACTGAAGCTTTCTTT. Its protein is CASSLHLGQNTEAFF.

The J gene is TRBJ2-3, the V gene TRBV12-3 or TRBV12-4, with D perhaps TRBD2 (5 bases). Trimming shortened V by 0 bases and J by 4 bases, and 11 bases separated the two germline ends. The CDR3 covers 15 residues. The DNA for the CDR3 is TGTGCCAGCAGTTTAGCAATAGGGAGAGCAGATACGCAGTATTTT. It codes for CASSLAIGRADTQYF.

V usage is TRBV6-6 and J usage is TRBJ2-1; 10 nucleotides align to TRBD1. Losses at the gene ends were 5 bases for V and 8 bases for J; bases not matched to a gene: 12. Germline assignment: CDR1 MNHNY and CDR2 SVGAGI (reference sequence). The CDR3 is 16 amino acids. The CDR3 DNA reads TGTGCCAGCAGTAACCCCGGGACAGGGGCGGTATATGAGCAGTTCTTC. Translated, it gives CASSNPGTGAVYEQFF.

Many counts were recorded for this clonotype. The chain uses TRBV7-2 and TRBJ1-2; D may be TRBD1 (6 bases). Germline CDR1 SGHTA, CDR2 FQGNSA. This CDR3 region has 13 residues. With 2 bases removed from V and 6 bases from J, the gap between germline ends came to 10 bases. The CDR3, as DNA: TGTGCCAGCAGCTTAACAGGGCTAGATGGCTACACCTTC. Its protein is CASSLTGLDGYTF.

V gene TRBV29-1 combines with J gene TRBJ2-5; no clear D. V gave up 1 base and J gave up 4 bases, with 7 bases separating them. The germline V gene has CDR1 SQVTM and CDR2 ANQGSEA. CDR3 length: 12 amino acids. The CDR3 loop is CSVEGQRETQYF. The CDR3 DNA follows: TGCAGCGTTGAAGGGCAGAGAGAGACCCAGTACTTC.